This T cell receptor (beta chain) was sequenced in a study of vaccination and CD4 T cells after COVID-19. By sample share, this clonotype is medium-sized. Its antigen is unknown. V was trimmed by 0 bases and J by 5 bases, leaving 13 bases between them. The CDR3 is made up of 14 amino acids. Looked up from germline, CDR1 is DFQATT and CDR2 is SNEGSKA (reference sequence). The treatment was: roughly 11-day PBMC culture with coronavirus spike peptide pools or control peptides (ViraFEST assay). With the Oncomine TCR Beta short-read assay, DNA from cultured CD4+ T cells was sequenced. TCRdb ran MiXCR on the PCR reads and lists one entry per CDR3 protein. The table lists over 15,000 distinct CDR3 sequences, under 40% of them singletons, with roughly 15% in the top ten.

The chain carries TRBV20-1 and TRBJ1-2; maybe TRBD1 (6 bases). This receptor was identified in a human donor with COVID-19. Sequences were obtained from cultured CD4+ T cells from blood. CDR3 bases: TGCAGTGCTAGAGAGGGGGGGGCACATTATGGCTACACCTTC. Translated, it gives CSAREGGAHYGYTF.